The clone carrying this TCR beta chain is a singleton in its sample. Method: immunoSEQ multiplex PCR; TCRdb's copy keeps in-frame clones and lacks some. The table has 260,000 or so clones, 65% to 90% seen once. These data originate in a study of blood T cell repertoires in COVID-19. Overall study: Acute-phase and convalescent COVID-19 samples originated in the United States, Italy and Spain. From T cells, B-cell-depleted T cells, or PBMCs came the material, which was cDNA or gDNA.

Germline V CDR1 and CDR2: SGHKS, YYEKEE (reference sequence). The CDR3 runs to 14 residues. V lost 7 bases, J lost 7 bases, and 18 bases lay in between. The sample comprised peripheral blood. This sequence joins TRBV5-5 and TRBJ2-1, with D possibly being TRBD1 (6 bases). This TCR came from an older woman with acute or convalescent COVID-19. CDR3 loop: CASAAWGPGNEQFF. In DNA form, the CDR3 reads TGTGCCAGCGCGGCGTGGGGGCCGGGTAATGAGCAGTTCTTC.